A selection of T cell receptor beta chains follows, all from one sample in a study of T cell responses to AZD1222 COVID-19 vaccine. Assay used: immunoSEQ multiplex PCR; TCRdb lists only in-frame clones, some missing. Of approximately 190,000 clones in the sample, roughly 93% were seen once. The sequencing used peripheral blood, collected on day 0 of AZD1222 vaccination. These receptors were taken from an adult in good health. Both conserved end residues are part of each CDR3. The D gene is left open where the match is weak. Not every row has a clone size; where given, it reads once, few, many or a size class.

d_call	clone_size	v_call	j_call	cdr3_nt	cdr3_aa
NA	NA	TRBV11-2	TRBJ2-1	TGTGCCAGCAGCTCTGGAGGGGGCTCCTACAATGAGCAGTTCTTC	CASSSGGGSYNEQFF
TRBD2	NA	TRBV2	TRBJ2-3	TGTGCCAGCAGTCCCGACGTAGCGGGGGCCCTCACAGATACGCAGTATTTT	CASSPDVAGALTDTQYF
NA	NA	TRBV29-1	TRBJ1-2	TGCAGCGCCTTTGACGGAGCTAACTATGGCTACACCTTC	CSAFDGANYGYTF
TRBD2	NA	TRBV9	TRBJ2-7	TGTGCCAGCAGCGTAGGGGCGGGAGGGTCCTACGAGCAGTACTTC	CASSVGAGGSYEQYF
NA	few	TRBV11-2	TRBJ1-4	TGTGCCAGCAGCTTAGCGGATCGCGGAAAACTGTTTTTT	CASSLADRGKLFF
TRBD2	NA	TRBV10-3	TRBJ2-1	TGTGCCACCCGGACTAGCGGGAGTTCCTACAATGAGCAGTTCTTC	CATRTSGSSYNEQFF
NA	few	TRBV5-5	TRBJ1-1	TGTGCCAGCAGCATTACGGGGGCGGGGTTCACTGAAGCTTTCTTT	CASSITGAGFTEAFF
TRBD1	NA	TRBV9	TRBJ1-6	TGTGCCAGCAGCGCAATGACAGGGATTGATTCACCCCTCCACTTT	CASSAMTGIDSPLHF
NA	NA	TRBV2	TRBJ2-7	TGTGCCAGCAGTGACGGACCTATTAACGAGCAGTACTTC	CASSDGPINEQYF
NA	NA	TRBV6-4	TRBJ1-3	TGTGCCAGCAGTGACGCAATCGACAATCCCGGGACTCGGATCTCTGGAAACACCATATATTTT	CASSDAIDNPGTRISGNTIYF
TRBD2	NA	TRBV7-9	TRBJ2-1	TGTGCCAGCAGCTTAGCGCTAGCGGGGGAGCACAATGAGCAGTTCTTC	CASSLALAGEHNEQFF
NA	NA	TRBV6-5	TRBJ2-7	TGTGCCAGCAGTTTCCAGCCCTACGAGCAGTACTTC	CASSFQPYEQYF
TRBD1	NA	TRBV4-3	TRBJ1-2	TGCGCCAGCAGCCAAGGCGAGACAGGGGGCTATGGCTACACCTTC	CASSQGETGGYGYTF
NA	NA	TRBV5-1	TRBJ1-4	TGCGCCAGCAGCTTGGTCGTTTCAGGCAGGGGTGAAAAACTGTTTTTT	CASSLVVSGRGEKLFF
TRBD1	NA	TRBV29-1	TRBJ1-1	TGCAGCGCCCGGGACAGGGGATTGAACACTGAAGCTTTCTTT	CSARDRGLNTEAFF
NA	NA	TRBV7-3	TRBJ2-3	TGTGCCAGCAGCCCGCAAAGTCGGGATACGCAGTATTTT	CASSPQSRDTQYF
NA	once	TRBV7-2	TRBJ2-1	TGTGCCAGCAGCTTAGCGGGTACAAACAATGAGCAGTTCTTC	CASSLAGTNNEQFF
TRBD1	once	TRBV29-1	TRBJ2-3	TGCAGCGTTGCGTGGGGACAGGGCCCCCCAGATACGCAGTATTTT	CSVAWGQGPPDTQYF
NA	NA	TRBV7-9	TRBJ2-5	TGTGCCAGCAGCTCAGGCGCGGCCTACCAAGAGACCCAGTACTTC	CASSSGAAYQETQYF
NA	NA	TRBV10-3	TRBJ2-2	TGTGCCATCAGTGGGACAGAGTCGGGCACCGGGGAGCTGTTTTTT	CAISGTESGTGELFF
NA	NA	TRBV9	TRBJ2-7	TGTGCCAGCAGCGTAGCGACAGAGGGGGGCGAGCAGTACTTC	CASSVATEGGEQYF
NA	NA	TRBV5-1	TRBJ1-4	TGCGCCAGCAGCCTAATTTCTAATGAAAAACTGTTTTTT	CASSLISNEKLFF
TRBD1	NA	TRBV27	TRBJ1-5	TGTGCCAGCAGTAGGCAGGGGGTCAATCAGCCCCAGCATTTT	CASSRQGVNQPQHF
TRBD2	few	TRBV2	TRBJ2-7	TGTGCCAGCTATCGTGGGACTAGCGGGAGAGGGAGCTACGAGCAGTACTTC	CASYRGTSGRGSYEQYF
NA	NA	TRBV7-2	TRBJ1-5	TGTGCCAGCAGCTCACAACAGGGCCTTACCAATCAGCCCCAGCATTTT	CASSSQQGLTNQPQHF